This paragraph reports one TCR beta chain. This entry is derived from a study of T cells in Graves' hyperthyroidism and ophthalmopathy. The CDR3 loop spans 12 amino acids. Germline CDR1 is MNHEY and CDR2 is SVGAGI. Trimming cost V 4 bases and J 8 bases; bases outside gene matches: 4. RNA transcripts yielded amplified TCR beta CDR3 regions. TCR CDR3 underwent first-round RT-PCR with the HTBI primer set. TCRdb passed the multiplex PCR reads through MiXCR, listing each CDR3 protein once. Here the sample spans about 710,000 distinct CDR3 sequences, about 16% being singletons. The sequence was collected from a man younger than 35 with Graves' hyperthyroidism. Sample: blood. The chain employs TRBV6-5 and TRBJ1-1; 7 bases agree with TRBD1. CDR3 region: CASSSPGQEAFF. The CDR3 DNA is TGTGCCAGCAGTTCGCCGGGACAGGAAGCTTTCTTT.